This T cell receptor (beta chain) was obtained from a study of early T cells in non-severe SARS-CoV-2 infection. Notes on the study in general: VDJdb-based annotation leaned toward anti-spike CD8 responses and missed private and CD4 specificities.

Unique molecular identifier tags were affixed to discrete cDNA molecules. From the 5' RACE reads, TCRdb called clonotypes with MiXCR, one entry per CDR3 protein. The sample consists of 95,000 to 120,000 distinct CDR3 sequences, about 12% of them appearing once. This clonotype occurred many times. Its antigen remains unknown. This CDR3 spans 13 amino acids. Trimming left V 7 bases short and J 3 bases short, with 15 bases between. CDR1 is SQVTM, CDR2 ANQGSEA, per germline. The chain has TRBV29-1 and TRBJ1-1; D call uncertain. The TCR was taken from an adult who was a healthcare worker with PCR-confirmed SARS-CoV-2 infection or an uninfected control (not recorded which). Sequenced material: whole blood. CDR3 region: CSAQTREDTEAFF. CDR3 in DNA: TGCAGCGCCCAGACCCGGGAGGACACTGAAGCTTTCTTT.